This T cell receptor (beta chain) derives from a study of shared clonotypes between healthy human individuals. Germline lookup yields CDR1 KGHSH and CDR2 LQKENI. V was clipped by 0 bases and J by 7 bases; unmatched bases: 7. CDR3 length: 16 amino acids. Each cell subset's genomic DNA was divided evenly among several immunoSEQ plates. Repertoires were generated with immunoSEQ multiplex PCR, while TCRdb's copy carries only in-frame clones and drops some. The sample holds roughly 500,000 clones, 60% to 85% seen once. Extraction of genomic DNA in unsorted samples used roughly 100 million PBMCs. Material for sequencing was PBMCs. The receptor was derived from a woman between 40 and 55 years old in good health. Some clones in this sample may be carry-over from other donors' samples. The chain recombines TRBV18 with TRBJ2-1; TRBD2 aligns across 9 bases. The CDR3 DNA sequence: TGTGCCAGCTCACCACCGTCTCTAGCGGGATTTAATGAGCAGTTCTTC. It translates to CASSPPSLAGFNEQFF.